The 3 T cell receptor beta chains below were found in one sample sequenced in a study of regulatory T cells in long-lasting Graves disease. Through Arm-PCR of CDR3 regions and iRepertoire HTBI primers, TCR beta libraries were built. TCRdb itself ran the multiplex PCR reads through MiXCR, one entry per CDR3 protein. The profile shows a few hundred thousand distinct CDR3 sequences, 15% of them singletons. Time point indicated: newly diagnosed GD, antithyroid drugs for less than 3 months. Making the TCR library involved RNA that had been extracted from PBMCs. The sample was also reused in another study, on T cells in Graves' hyperthyroidism and ophthalmopathy.

Sequenced material: peripheral blood mononuclear cells (PBMCs), taken at new diagnosis, from a patient treated with antithyroid drugs. The receptors come from a woman between 40 and 50 years old with Graves disease.

This clonotype was observed at least ten times. This rearrangement joins TRBV28 to TRBJ1-1, with a weak D call TRBD1 (6 bases). This CDR3 contains 12 residues. The germline V gene has CDR1 MDHEN and CDR2 SYDVKM. Trimming removed 5 bases from V and 5 bases from J, with 9 bases in between. The CDR3: CASSTGRTEAFF. The CDR3 coding sequence is TGTGCCAGCAGTACAGGGAGGACTGAAGCTTTCTTT.

This clonotype showed up many times. The CDR3 region is CASSTSQGSISYEQYF. The CDR3 DNA reads TGTGCCAGCAGCACCTCACAGGGCTCCATCTCCTACGAGCAGTACTTC. The V and J genes are TRBV5-6 and TRBJ2-7; TRBD1 might be the D (6 bases). The CDR3 has 16 residues. V lost 4 bases, J lost 0 bases, and 17 bases lay in between. Germline CDR1 and CDR2: SGHDT and YYEEEE.

Many counts were recorded for this clonotype. J is TRBJ2-3 and V is TRBV7-6; 10 bases align to TRBD2. Germline CDR1 SGHVS, CDR2 FNYEAQ. The CDR3 consists of 16 residues. The trim removed 1 base at V and 4 bases at J, leaving 5 bases unmatched. CDR3 nucleotide sequence: TGTGCCAGCAGCTTAGTTCCTAGCGGGAGACCAGATACGCAGTATTTT. Translation gives CASSLVPSGRPDTQYF.